This section outlines one T cell receptor (beta chain) sequence together with its context. Its antigen is currently unknown. The sort gate was single viable CD3+CD4+CD8-CD45RO+ cells for memory CD4+ T cells. The record originates from a study of memory CD4+ T cells and cytomegalovirus serostatus. Overall study results and limits: Suggested: most of the CMV-linked TCR signature lies in CD4+ memory cells. Of around 160 reported CMV TCRbeta sequences, some 67 were found in memory CD4+ repertoires. CMV serostatus prediction reached median AUC roughly 0.95, or 0.91 with US-trained model.

Method: immunoSEQ multiplex PCR; TCRdb's copy keeps in-frame clones and lacks some. The sample has approximately 49,000 clones, 77% seen once; the top ten hold 0.61%. The germline V gene encodes CDR1 LGHNA and CDR2 YSLEER. This CDR3 has 17 amino acids. With 1 base removed from V and 0 bases from J, the gap between germline ends came to 15 bases. The sample taken for sequencing was memory CD4+ T cells from blood. J is TRBJ1-2 and V is TRBV4-3; a possible D gene is TRBD1 (6 bases). The source is an adult in good health and CMV-seronegative. This chain's CDR3 is CASSQAMVDRSNYGYTF. The CDR3 DNA reads as TGCGCCAGCAGCCAAGCCATGGTCGACAGGTCTAACTATGGCTACACCTTC.